The present T cell receptor beta chain was sequenced within a study of cytomegalovirus exposure and HLA in healthy donors. The PCR was carried out with 60 Vbeta primers and 13 Jbeta primers. Repertoires were generated with immunoSEQ multiplex PCR, while TCRdb's copy carries only in-frame clones and drops some. Of over 150,000 clones in the sample, 75% are singletons; the top ten hold approximately 2.9%. Comments on this clone: What it recognizes is unknown.

Study results and caveats: A further, later analysis showed that HLA-associated TCR beta chains (compared with equally common others) were more clonally expanded. Several of the most significant clusters appeared linked to common viral pathogens, based on a later analysis.

The origin of this receptor is a male donor in good health and CMV-seronegative. The sample consisted of PBMCs.

CDR3: CASSILRGLHQPQHF. The DNA for the CDR3 is TGTGCCAGTAGTATTCTGCGAGGGCTCCATCAGCCCCAGCATTTT. The rearrangement links TRBV19 to TRBJ1-5; D ambiguous. This CDR3 is built from 15 residues. In germline, CDR1 is LNHDA, CDR2 SQIVND (reference sequence). V was clipped by 3 bases and J by 5 bases, with 14 bases between them.